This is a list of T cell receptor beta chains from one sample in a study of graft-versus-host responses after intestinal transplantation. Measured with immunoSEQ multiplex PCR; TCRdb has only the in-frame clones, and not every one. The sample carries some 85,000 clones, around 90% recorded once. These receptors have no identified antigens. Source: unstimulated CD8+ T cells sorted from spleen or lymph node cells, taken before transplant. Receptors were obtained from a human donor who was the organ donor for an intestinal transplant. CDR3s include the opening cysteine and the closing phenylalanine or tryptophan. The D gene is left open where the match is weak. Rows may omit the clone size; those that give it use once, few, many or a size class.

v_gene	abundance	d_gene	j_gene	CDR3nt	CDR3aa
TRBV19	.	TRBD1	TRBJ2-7	TGTGCCAGTCGAAACCGGGACAGGGGCTACGAGCAGTACTTC	CASRNRDRGYEQYF
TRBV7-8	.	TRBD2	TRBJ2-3	TGTGCCAGCAGCTGGATGGTTGGCAAGCGGGGGGGTACTAGCTCCCCAGATACGCAGTATTTT	CASSWMVGKRGGTSSPDTQYF
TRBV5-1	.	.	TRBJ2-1	TGCGCCAGCGCGAGCTCCTACAATGAGCAGTTCTTC	CASASSYNEQFF
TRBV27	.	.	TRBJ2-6	TGTGCCACCCTAGGACGGCTCTCTGGGGCCAACGTCCTGACTTTC	CATLGRLSGANVLTF
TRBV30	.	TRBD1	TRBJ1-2	TGTGCCTGGAGTGTACAGGGACAGCATCCCCACTATGGCTACACCTTC	CAWSVQGQHPHYGYTF
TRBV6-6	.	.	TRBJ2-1	TGTGCCAGCAGTTACAGCCCTCTAGTGGGGGCGTTCTTC	CASSYSPLVGAFF
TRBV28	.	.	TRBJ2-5	TGTGCCAGCAGCCCGTCCCCCGGGCGGATGTACCAAGAGACCCAGTACTTC	CASSPSPGRMYQETQYF
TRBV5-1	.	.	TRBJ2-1	TGCGCCAGCTCCGACTCGATCTACAATGAGCAGTTCTTC	CASSDSIYNEQFF
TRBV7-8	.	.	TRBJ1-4	TGTGCCAGCAGCTTGGGGGAGGGCGATGAAAAACTGTTTTTT	CASSLGEGDEKLFF
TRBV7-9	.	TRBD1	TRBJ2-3	TGTGCCAGCAGCCCGACAGGGGCCCTTCTTGATACGCAGTATTTT	CASSPTGALLDTQYF
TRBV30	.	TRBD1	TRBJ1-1	TGTGCCTGGAGTGATCAAGGGACAGGCTTTTACTCCCCCTTAAACACTGAAGCTTTCTTT	CAWSDQGTGFYSPLNTEAFF
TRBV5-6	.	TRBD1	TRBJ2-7	TGTGCCAGCCGCGTGCAGGGACAGGGGGCCCACGAGCAGTACTTC	CASRVQGQGAHEQYF
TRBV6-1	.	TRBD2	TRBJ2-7	TGTGCCAGCAGTGAAGCTAGCGGGGGGGCCTACGAGCAGTACTTC	CASSEASGGAYEQYF
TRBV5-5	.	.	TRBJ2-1	TGTGCCAGCACCAAGAGCAGGGAGAGCCACAATGAGCAGTTCTTC	CASTKSRESHNEQFF
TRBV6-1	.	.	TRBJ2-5	TGTGCCAGCAGCGTGGGTGAGACCCAGTACTTC	CASSVGETQYF
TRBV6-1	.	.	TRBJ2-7	TGTGCCAGCAGTGAACTACCGACTTATACCTACGAGCAGTACTTC	CASSELPTYTYEQYF
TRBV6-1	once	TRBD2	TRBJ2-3	TGTGCCAGCAGTGAAGAAGCGGGACTAGCGGGGGGGCCGACAGATACGCAGTATTTT	CASSEEAGLAGGPTDTQYF
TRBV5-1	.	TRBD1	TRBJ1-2	TGCGCCAGCAGCTTTACACAGGGGGCGAAGGACTATGGCTACACCTTC	CASSFTQGAKDYGYTF
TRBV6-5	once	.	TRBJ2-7	TGTGCCAGCAGTGCCCCGTACGAGCAGTACTTC	CASSAPYEQYF
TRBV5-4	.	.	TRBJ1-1	TGTGCCAGCAGCTCCGATACAGGGCAGAACACTGAAGCTTTCTTT	CASSSDTGQNTEAFF
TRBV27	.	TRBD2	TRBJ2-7	TGTGCCAGCAGTTTTGGGGAGGGGGAGCAGTACTTC	CASSFGEGEQYF
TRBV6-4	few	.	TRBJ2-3	TGTGCCAGCAGTGACTCTACAGGCACAGATACGCAGTATTTT	CASSDSTGTDTQYF
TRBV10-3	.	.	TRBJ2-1	TGTGCCATCAGTGTCAATGGAATGGAGGGTTGGGTCTTC	CAISVNGMEGWVF
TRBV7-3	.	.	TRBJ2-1	TGTGCCAGCAGCAGAGGTCTCGGGAATGAGCAGTTCTTC	CASSRGLGNEQFF
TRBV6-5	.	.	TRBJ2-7	TGTGCCAGCAGCTTAAAGGCGGACCCTCGCTACGAGCAGTACTTC	CASSLKADPRYEQYF
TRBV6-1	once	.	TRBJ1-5	TGTGCCAGCAGTGACCCTCCGGACAGCAATCAGCCCCAGCATTTT	CASSDPPDSNQPQHF
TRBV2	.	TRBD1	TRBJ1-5	TGTGCCAGCAGGGGGGGACAGGAGGATCAGCCCCAGCATTTT	CASRGGQEDQPQHF
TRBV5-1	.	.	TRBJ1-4	TGCGCCAGCAGCTTGCGGGGCAGTGAATATGAAAAACTGTTTTTT	CASSLRGSEYEKLFF
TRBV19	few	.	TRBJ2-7	TGTGCCAGTAGTTGGGAATTAGGGGGTTCCTACGAGCAGTACTTC	CASSWELGGSYEQYF
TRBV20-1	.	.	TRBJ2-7	TGCAGTGCTAGGGATAATAGGGAGCAGTACTTC	CSARDNREQYF
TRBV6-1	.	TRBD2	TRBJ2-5	TGTGCCAGCAGTGACCTCTCGGGGGGACAAGAGACCCAGTACTTC	CASSDLSGGQETQYF
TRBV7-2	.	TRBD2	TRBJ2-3	TGTGCCAGCAGCTCACTAGCGGGGGGCACAGATACGCAGTATTTT	CASSSLAGGTDTQYF
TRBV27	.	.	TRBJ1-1	TGTGCCAGCAGTGGTCCCGGGATCACTGAAGCTTTCTTT	CASSGPGITEAFF
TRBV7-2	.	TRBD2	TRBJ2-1	TGTGCCAGCAGCCTGTCCCCCTTAACAAGCGGGGCCTCCTACAATGAGCAGTTCTTC	CASSLSPLTSGASYNEQFF
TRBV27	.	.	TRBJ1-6	TGTGCCAGCAGTTCGACAGCTCACTATAATTCACCCCTCCACTTT	CASSSTAHYNSPLHF
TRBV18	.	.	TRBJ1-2	TGTGCCAGCTCACCCGAATTTAAGGGGCTTCTCTATGGCTACACCTTC	CASSPEFKGLLYGYTF
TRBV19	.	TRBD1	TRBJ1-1	TGTGCCAGTACCAGGGACAGCTTGAACACTGAAGCTTTCTTT	CASTRDSLNTEAFF
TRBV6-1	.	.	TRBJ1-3	TGTGCCAGCGGCAGTGCTGGAAACACCATATATTTT	CASGSAGNTIYF
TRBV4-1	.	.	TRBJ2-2	TGCGCCAGCAGCCAAGTTAATCGGGGGGCGTCGAACACCGGGGAGCTGTTTTTT	CASSQVNRGASNTGELFF
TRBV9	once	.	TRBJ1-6	TGTGCCAGCAGCGTAGAAAATTCACCCCTCCACTTT	CASSVENSPLHF
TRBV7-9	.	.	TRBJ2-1	TGTGCCAGCAGCTTATCTCGATACAATGAGCAGTTCTTC	CASSLSRYNEQFF
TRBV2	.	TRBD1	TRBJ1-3	TGTGCCAGCAGCGAGGGGACAGGGGGAAACACCATATATTTT	CASSEGTGGNTIYF
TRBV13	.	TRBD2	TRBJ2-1	TGTGCCAGCAGCCAAACTCAGACCGTGACTAGCGTGCAGTTCTTC	CASSQTQTVTSVQFF
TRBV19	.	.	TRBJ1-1	TGTGCCAGTAAGACGGCGGGTTGGAGTAGCGCGGGTGAAGCTTTCTTT	CASKTAGWSSAGEAFF
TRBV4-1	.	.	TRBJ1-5	TGCGCCAGCAGCCAAGATAACGGGGGCAATCAGCCCCAGCATTTT	CASSQDNGGNQPQHF
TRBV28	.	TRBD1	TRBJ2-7	TGTGCCAGCAGTCCCCCTTCTCGACAGGGGAGTTACGAGCAGTACTTC	CASSPPSRQGSYEQYF